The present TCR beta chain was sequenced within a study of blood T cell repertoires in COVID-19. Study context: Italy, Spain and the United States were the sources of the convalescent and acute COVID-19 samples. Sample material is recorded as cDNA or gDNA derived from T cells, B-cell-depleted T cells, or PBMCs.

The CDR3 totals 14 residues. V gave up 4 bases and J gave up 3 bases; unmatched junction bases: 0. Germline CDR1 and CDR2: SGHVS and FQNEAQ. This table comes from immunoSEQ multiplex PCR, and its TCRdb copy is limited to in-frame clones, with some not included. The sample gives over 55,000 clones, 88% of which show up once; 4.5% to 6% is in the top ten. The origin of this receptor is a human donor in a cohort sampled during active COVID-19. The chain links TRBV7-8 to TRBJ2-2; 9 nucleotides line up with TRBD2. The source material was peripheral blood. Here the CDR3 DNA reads TGTGCCAGCAGCTGGACTAGCGACACCGGGGAGCTGTTTTTT. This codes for CASSWTSDTGELFF.